Here is one TCR beta chain with its context. This clonotype was seen at least ten times. Its antigen target is currently unknown. No much larger clone is present one base from it, and per-base qualities are unavailable. Relative to germline, V is 2 bases shorter and J is 6 bases shorter, with 1 base between their ends. The CDR3 holds 10 amino acids from the cysteine to the phenylalanine. The DNA shown is the 30-base CDR3, in frame from base 1. These data come from a study of neurological immune-mediated disorders (dated by TCRdb to between 2018 and 2021). Describing the broader study: The study compared peripheral blood TCR-beta repertoires of HTLV-I-associated myelopathy (HAM/TSP) patients, multiple sclerosis patients and healthy controls using UMI-based sequencing. The cohort was made up of about 65 subjects, consisting of roughly 14 HAM/TSP patients, roughly 35 multiple sclerosis patients and around 20 healthy controls. Longitudinal samples, technical triplicates and paired sorted CD4+ and CD8+ T-cell subsets, alongside PBMC samples, were included among the roughly 97 TCR-beta libraries. Results and caveats for the whole study, not just this receptor: Expanded clones from different subjects shared no identical CDR3 amino acid sequences, which suggests that TCR-beta repertoires were private in all groups. TCR clonal expansion was highest in HAM/TSP patients and lowest in MS patients, with MS patients falling below even healthy controls.

To synthesize cDNA, template-switch 5'RACE was performed with a primer carrying a 10-nucleotide random unique molecular identifier so that each TCR transcript was tagged. Each sequencing run produced over 180 million TCR-beta sequences covering 15-18 subjects. The RNeasy kit was used for extraction of total RNA. Using the KAPA Real-time Library Amplification kit, TCR-beta VDJ regions were amplified with primers for the TCR constant region and the 5'RACE anchor. A first PCR added sample indexes and Illumina adaptors, and a second PCR then raised library yield. The roughly 650 bp TCR product was size-selected on a 2% E-gel SizeSelection system after Ampure bead purification. Before pooling, library quality was checked on a Bioanalyzer, concentration was measured with Qubit, and libraries were quantified with the Kapa Library Quantification kit. An Illumina HiSeq 2500 sequenced the libraries paired-end 2 x 150 bp. To increase sequence diversity, about 23-30% phiX was spiked into each library pool. The paper's processing steps were these. The quality-filtered reads were processed with the UMI-based MiGEC pipeline, whose error correction step removed more than 80% of the raw TCR sequences. VDJ genes were aligned to IMGT germline references, and clonotypes were defined by unique CDR3 amino acid sequence plus V-J genes. Clonal expansion, Shannon diversity and CDR3 relatedness (CalcPairwiseDistances, ClusterSamples) were evaluated with VDJtools, and phylogenetic trees were built with CLCbio workbench. A clone was classed as expanded if it had 8 or more unique UMIs, a cutoff based on coefficient-of-variation modelling across technical triplicates. TCRdb reworked the public reads: Q25 trimming with fastp, MiXCR clone assembly, productive beta chains retained. For every CDR3 protein sequence, its rows merge into one entry that carries the most common genes and DNA. The V and J calls reflect TCRdb's pipeline rather than the authors' work. The sample table records more than 70,000 distinct CDR3 sequences; 10% of these occur just once. The top ten clones comprise about 1.8% of the sample.

Blood bank volunteers in Maryland, USA served as the healthy controls. For the unsorted PBMC libraries, 2 million PBMCs were stored in RNAlater at -80 degrees C until RNA extraction and were used to generate the libraries. PBMCs were separated from peripheral blood using Ficoll-Hypaque density gradient centrifugation and then cryopreserved in liquid nitrogen. The receptor was isolated from a middle-aged man in good health. Here the chain combines TRBV12-3 or TRBV12-4 and TRBJ2-5, with no confident D gene call. The sequencing sample was made of PBMCs. The CDR3 protein is CASSLKTQYF. Here is the DNA: TGTGCCAGCAGTTTAAAGACCCAGTACTTC.